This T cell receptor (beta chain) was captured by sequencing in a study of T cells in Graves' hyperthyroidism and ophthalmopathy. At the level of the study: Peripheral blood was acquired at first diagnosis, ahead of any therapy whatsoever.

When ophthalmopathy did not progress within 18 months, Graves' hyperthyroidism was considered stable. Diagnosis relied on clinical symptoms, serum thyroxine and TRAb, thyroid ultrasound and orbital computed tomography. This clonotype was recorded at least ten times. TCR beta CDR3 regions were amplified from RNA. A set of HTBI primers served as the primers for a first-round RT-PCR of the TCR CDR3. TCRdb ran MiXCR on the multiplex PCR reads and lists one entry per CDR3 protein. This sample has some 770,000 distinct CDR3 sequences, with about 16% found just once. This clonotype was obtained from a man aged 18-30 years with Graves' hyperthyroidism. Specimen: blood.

CDR3 DNA: TGTGCCACCAGTGATCGATGGGGATACACCTTC. Protein sequence: CATSDRWGYTF. This rearrangement joins TRBV24-1 to TRBJ1-2, with D hard to call. V gave up 3 bases and J gave up 11 bases, with 9 bases separating them. This CDR3 has 11 amino acids. Germline V gene lookup returns CDR1 KGHDR and CDR2 SFDVKD.